These 28 T cell receptor beta chains were sequenced from one sample in a study of blood T cell repertoires in COVID-19. The repertoire was sequenced with immunoSEQ multiplex PCR; TCRdb's copy has only in-frame clones and lacks some. The data contain 100,000 or so clones, around four fifths of them singletons. Specimen: peripheral blood. The source is an older woman with active or convalescent COVID-19.

This rearrangement joins TRBV7-2 to TRBJ2-1, with 8 bases aligning to TRBD1. Germline V gene lookup returns CDR1 SGHTA and CDR2 FQGNSA. This CDR3 spans 15 amino acids. Trimming removed 2 bases from V and 4 bases from J; junction bases left unmatched: 4. CDR3 sequence reads: CASSLSTGGYNEQFF. DNA for the CDR3: TGTGCCAGCAGCTTAAGCACAGGGGGGTACAATGAGCAGTTCTTC.

This clone has a single count. The chain couples TRBV6-2 or TRBV6-3 to TRBJ1-6; a possible D gene is TRBD1 (5 bases). Looked up from germline, CDR1 is MNHEY and CDR2 is SVGEGT. The CDR3 length is 14 residues. V was clipped by 1 base and J by 7 bases, with 8 bases between them. In nucleotides, the CDR3 is TGTGCCAGCAGTTACTGGGGACTGAATTCACCCCTCCACTTT. This translates into CASSYWGLNSPLHF.

In this sample, this clone turned up once. The rearrangement links TRBV7-6 to TRBJ2-7; TRBD1 matches 9 bases. The CDR3 sequence is 17 residues long. The ends lost 5 bases at V and 1 base at J; junction bases unmatched: 12. Germline CDR1 reads SGHVS; CDR2 reads FNYEAQ. This chain's CDR3 is CASSTNPNRGQSYEQYF. Here the CDR3 DNA reads TGTGCCAGCAGCACCAACCCGAACAGGGGGCAGTCCTACGAGCAGTACTTC.

The chain employs TRBV29-1 and TRBJ1-2, with 7 bases matching TRBD1. J gave up 6 bases and V 7 bases, and 14 bases lay outside the gene matches. The CDR3 contains 14 residues. Germline V lookup: CDR1 SQVTM, CDR2 ANQGSEA. The DNA of the CDR3 is TGCAGCGCCATTGGAGGGTTACAGGGGAATGGCTACACCTTC. Its translation is CSAIGGLQGNGYTF.

This rearrangement joins TRBV7-2 to TRBJ1-3; D remains ambiguous. Germline CDR1 reads SGHTA; CDR2 reads FQGNSA. There are 13 residues in the CDR3. V was clipped by 6 bases and J by 4 bases, with 10 bases between them. CDR3 nucleotides: TGTGCCAGCAGGCGGGTGGGCGGAAACACCATATATTTT. Translating gives CASRRVGGNTIYF.

The rearrangement joins TRBV19 to TRBJ2-3; 11 nucleotides line up with TRBD2. Germline CDR1 and CDR2: LNHDA and SQIVND (reference sequence). The CDR3 runs to 17 residues. J lost 3 bases, V lost 3 bases, and 8 bases had no gene match. The CDR3 reads CASSIQVAGGRTDTQYF. CDR3 in DNA: TGTGCCAGTAGTATTCAGGTAGCGGGGGGGCGGACAGATACGCAGTATTTT.

This clone showed up just a few times. CDR3: CASSSGVGRRDRYF. The DNA of the CDR3 is TGTGCCAGCAGCTCAGGGGTAGGCAGAAGAGATCGGTACTTC. The V and J genes are TRBV7-2 and TRBJ2-7, with D perhaps matching TRBD1 (6 bases). The CDR3 is 14 amino acids. Germline-derived CDR1 and CDR2 are SGHTA and FQGNSA. Trimming took off 4 bases at V and 12 bases at J, with 22 bases between the two ends.

This clone was counted a few times. The rearrangement uses TRBV6-5 and TRBJ1-5, with D possibly being TRBD1 (5 bases). The germline V gene has CDR1 MNHEY and CDR2 SVGAGI. The CDR3 extends over 14 amino acids. Trimming removed 6 bases from V and 2 bases from J, with 11 bases in between. For the CDR3, the DNA is TGTGCCAGCAGACAGGAATCGGGCAATCAGCCCCAGCATTTT. It yields the protein CASRQESGNQPQHF.

The rearrangement joins TRBV5-4 to TRBJ1-2; 11 bases map to TRBD1. Germline V gene sequence: CDR1 SGHNT, CDR2 YYREEE (reference sequence). The CDR3 runs 17 residues. The V segment lost 0 bases and the J segment 3 bases; nucleotides outside the gene matches: 7. The CDR3 region is CASSLALGQGADYGYTF. CDR3 coding DNA: TGTGCCAGCAGCTTGGCCTTAGGACAGGGGGCGGACTATGGCTACACCTTC.

The V call is TRBV7-2, the J call TRBJ1-1; D possibly corresponds to TRBD1 (5 bases). V was trimmed by 4 bases and J by 1 base, leaving 7 bases between them. The CDR3 spans 13 residues. Germline V gives CDR1 SGHTA, CDR2 FQGNSA. CDR3 DNA: TGTGCCAGCAGCTCTCAGGGGAACACTGAAGCTTTCTTT. Translation: CASSSQGNTEAFF.

The chain links TRBV20-1 to TRBJ2-5; 8 bases agree with TRBD2. Germline V gives CDR1 DFQATT, CDR2 SNEGSKA (reference sequence). The CDR3 covers 13 residues. The V gene end was trimmed by 3 bases and the J gene end by 5 bases; junction bases not matched to a gene: 5. This CDR3 is CSASYSGAETQYF. The CDR3, as DNA: TGCAGTGCTAGTTATAGCGGGGCGGAGACCCAGTACTTC.

The rearrangement uses TRBV5-4 and TRBJ2-5; D may be TRBD1 (6 bases). The V gene's germline CDR1 is SGHNT and CDR2 YYREEE (reference sequence). Trimming pared 3 bases from V and 5 bases from J, leaving 17 bases between. This CDR3 spans 15 amino acids. The CDR3 loop is CASSSRGQRGETQYF. The CDR3 DNA is TGTGCCAGCAGCTCCAGAGGACAGAGGGGGGAGACCCAGTACTTC.

The chain links TRBV3-1 (or the pseudogene TRBV3-2) to TRBJ2-3; 10 bases map to TRBD1. V was pared by 4 bases and J by 4 bases, with 8 bases of the junction left unmatched. The CDR3 is made up of 16 amino acids. Germline V gene data show CDR1 as LGHDT and CDR2 as YNNKEL (reference sequence). CDR3 nucleotides: TGTGCCAGCAGCCCTCTTACGGGACAGGGGTCAGATACGCAGTATTTT. Translating gives CASSPLTGQGSDTQYF.

This clone was seen a handful of times. This chain connects TRBV28 to TRBJ1-5; D possibly corresponds to TRBD1 (5 bases). Germline values: CDR1 MDHEN, CDR2 SYDVKM. The CDR3 runs 14 residues. Deletions cut 2 bases from V and 7 bases from J, with 12 bases between. CDR3 DNA: TGTGCCAGCAGTTTAACCAGGGTGGGGCAGCCCCAGCATTTT. Protein product: CASSLTRVGQPQHF.

The chain links TRBV2 to TRBJ2-3, with 12 bases identical to TRBD2. The CDR3 is 15 amino acids. J gave up 2 bases and V 5 bases, and 2 bases lay outside the gene matches. The germline V gene encodes CDR1 SNHLY and CDR2 FYNNEI. The CDR3 reads CASSRLAGDTDTQYF. CDR3 nucleotides: TGTGCCAGCAGTAGACTAGCGGGGGACACAGATACGCAGTATTTT.

This clone came up a few times. The J gene is TRBJ2-7, the V gene TRBV9; TRBD1 matches at 8 bases. CDR3 size: 17 residues. The J segment lost 0 bases and the V segment lost 4 bases, leaving 12 bases of the junction unmatched. Germline V CDR1 and CDR2: SGDLS, YYNGEE. The CDR3 DNA reads as TGTGCCAGCAGCCCAACGGACAGGGCCAAATTCTCCTACGAGCAGTACTTC. Translation: CASSPTDRAKFSYEQYF.

The chain is built from TRBV29-1 and TRBJ2-5, with D perhaps matching TRBD1 (6 bases). The CDR3 has 11 residues. Germline lookup yields CDR1 SQVTM and CDR2 ANQGSEA. Trimming shortened V by 5 bases and J by 5 bases, and 9 bases separated the two germline ends. The DNA of the CDR3 is TGCAGCGTTTCCCAGGGGGAGACCCAGTACTTC. This encodes CSVSQGETQYF.

The rearrangement joins TRBV19 to TRBJ1-2; 7 nucleotides align to TRBD1. The CDR3 length is 14 residues. The J segment lost 8 bases and the V segment lost 6 bases, leaving 12 bases of the junction unmatched. The germline CDR1 and CDR2 sequences are LNHDA and SQIVND (reference sequence). The CDR3 region is CASSVQGKYGGYTF. DNA for the CDR3: TGTGCCAGTAGCGTACAGGGGAAGTACGGGGGCTACACCTTC.

V is TRBV28 and J is TRBJ1-2, with D possibly matching TRBD1 (6 bases). Germline V gene data show CDR1 as MDHEN and CDR2 as SYDVKM. The ends were cut back, 6 bases at V and 0 bases at J, with 11 bases in the middle. CDR3 size: 14 residues. This CDR3 reads CASSGGGTNYGYTF. The CDR3 DNA reads as TGTGCCAGCAGCGGTGGGGGCACTAACTATGGCTACACCTTC.

This chain uses TRBV5-5 with TRBJ1-1; possible D gene TRBD1, 5 bases. The CDR3 is 14 amino acids. CDR1 is SGHKS, CDR2 YYEKEE, per germline (reference sequence). Trimming shortened V by 1 base and J by 1 base, and 8 bases separated the two germline ends. DNA of the CDR3: TGTGCCAGCAGCTTGCGAGGACAGAACACTGAAGCTTTCTTT. Translating gives CASSLRGQNTEAFF.

The chain joins TRBV2 to TRBJ1-1; 8 bases are a match to TRBD1. CDR1 and CDR2 from the germline V gene are SNHLY and FYNNEI. The CDR3 has 13 residues. V was pared by 7 bases and J by 1 base, with 2 bases of the junction left unmatched. In DNA form, the CDR3 reads TGTGCCAGCACCGGACAGGGGAACACTGAAGCTTTCTTT. Translated, it gives CASTGQGNTEAFF.

The chain recombines TRBV2 with TRBJ2-1, with D possibly being TRBD2 (6 bases). The CDR3 runs 11 residues. V lost 8 bases and J 8 bases, leaving 10 bases between the germline ends. Germline lookup yields CDR1 SNHLY and CDR2 FYNNEI. The CDR3 reads CASGGVHEQFF. The DNA of the CDR3 is TGTGCCAGCGGAGGGGTCCATGAGCAGTTCTTC.

The V and J genes are TRBV18 and TRBJ1-1; D is possibly TRBD1 (5 bases). Trimming left V 6 bases short and J 1 base short, with 18 bases between. This CDR3 is built from 16 residues. Germline V gives CDR1 KGHSH, CDR2 LQKENI. The CDR3 spells CASSPEIGGGNTEAFF. CDR3 nucleotide sequence: TGTGCCAGCTCCCCTGAGATCGGGGGGGGGAACACTGAAGCTTTCTTT.

V usage is TRBV6-5 and J usage is TRBJ1-4; D might be TRBD1 (6 bases). Germline V lookup: CDR1 MNHEY, CDR2 SVGAGI. Trimming cost V 7 bases and J 6 bases, with 15 bases left between them. The CDR3 has 14 residues. This CDR3 is CASMPNRDDEKLFF. The CDR3 nucleotides are TGTGCCAGCATGCCCAACAGGGATGATGAAAAACTGTTTTTT.

This chain's CDR3 is CASSLTHGTGRTDTQYF. The CDR3 DNA sequence: TGCGCCAGCAGCCTAACCCATGGGACAGGGAGGACAGATACGCAGTATTTT. This chain uses TRBV4-3 with TRBJ2-3; 9 bases align to TRBD1. The CDR3 covers 17 residues. CDR1 is LGHNA, CDR2 YSLEER, per germline. V lost 4 bases, J lost 3 bases, and 11 bases stayed unmatched.

V and J are TRBV2 and TRBJ1-3, with D unclear. Between the trimmed V and J ends, which lost 6 bases and 0 bases, there was a span of 12 bases. This CDR3 spans 15 amino acids. The germline V gene encodes CDR1 SNHLY and CDR2 FYNNEI. CDR3 region: CASSIEPGSGNTIYF. Here the CDR3 DNA reads TGTGCCAGCAGCATCGAGCCGGGCTCTGGAAACACCATATATTTT. Supplemented by reference TRBV2 and TRBJ1-3, the full variable domain reads EPEVTQTPSHQVTQMGQEVILRCVPISNHLYFYWYRQILGQKVEFLVSFYNNEISEKSEIFDDQFSVERPDGSNFTLKIRSTKLEDSAMYFCASSIEPGSGNTIYFGEGSWLTVV.

The rearrangement links TRBV6-2 or TRBV6-3 to TRBJ1-5, with D unresolved. Germline V gene lookup returns CDR1 MNHEY and CDR2 SVGEGT. V was clipped by 7 bases and J by 5 bases, with 15 bases between them. This CDR3 region has 14 residues. The chain's CDR3 is CASNPSLGDQPQHF. The CDR3 region has the DNA TGTGCCAGCAACCCCTCCCTAGGCGATCAGCCCCAGCATTTT.

The chain links TRBV29-1 to TRBJ1-3; the D is unclear. Looked up from germline, CDR1 is SQVTM and CDR2 is ANQGSEA. Trimming removed 5 bases from V and 8 bases from J, with 10 bases in between. The CDR3 consists of 11 residues. The CDR3 region is CSVSVSYTIYF. CDR3 DNA sequence: TGCAGCGTTTCGGTTTCTTACACCATATATTTT. Variable domain in full (rest from reference TRBV29-1 and TRBJ1-3): SAVISQKPSRDICQRGTSLTIQCQVDSQVTMMFWYRQQPGQSLTLIATANQGSEATYESGFVIDKFPISRPNLTFSTLTVSNMSPEDSSIYLCSVSVSYTIYFGEGSWLTVV.